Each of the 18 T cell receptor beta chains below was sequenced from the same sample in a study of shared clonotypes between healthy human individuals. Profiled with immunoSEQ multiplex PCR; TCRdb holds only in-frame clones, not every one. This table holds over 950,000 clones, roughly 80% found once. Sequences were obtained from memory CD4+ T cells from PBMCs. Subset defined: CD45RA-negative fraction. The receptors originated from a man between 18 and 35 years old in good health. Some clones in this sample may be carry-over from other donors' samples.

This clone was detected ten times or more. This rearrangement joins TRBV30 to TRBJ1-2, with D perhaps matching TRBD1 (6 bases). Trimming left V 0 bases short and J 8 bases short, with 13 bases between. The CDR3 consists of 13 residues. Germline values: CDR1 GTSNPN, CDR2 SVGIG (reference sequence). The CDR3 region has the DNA TGTGCCTGGAGTGTAGGACAGTGGGAAGGCTACACCTTC. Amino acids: CAWSVGQWEGYTF.

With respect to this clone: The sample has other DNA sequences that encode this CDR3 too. The CDR3 sequence: CASSYSTEGTEAFF. In nucleotides, the CDR3 is TGTGCCAGCAGTTACTCGACTGAGGGCACTGAAGCTTTCTTT. V and J are TRBV6-5 and TRBJ1-1; D unresolved. Trimming stripped 0 bases from V and 4 bases from J, with 9 bases between. Per the germline V gene, CDR1 is MNHEY and CDR2 is SVGAGI. The CDR3 has 14 amino acids.

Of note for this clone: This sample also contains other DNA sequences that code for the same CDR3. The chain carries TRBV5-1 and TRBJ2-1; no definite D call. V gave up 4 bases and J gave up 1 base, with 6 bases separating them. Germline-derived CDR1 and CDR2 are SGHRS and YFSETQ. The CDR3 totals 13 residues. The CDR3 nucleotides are TGCGCCAGCAGCGGTGGTTCCTACAATGAGCAGTTCTTC. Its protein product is CASSGGSYNEQFF.

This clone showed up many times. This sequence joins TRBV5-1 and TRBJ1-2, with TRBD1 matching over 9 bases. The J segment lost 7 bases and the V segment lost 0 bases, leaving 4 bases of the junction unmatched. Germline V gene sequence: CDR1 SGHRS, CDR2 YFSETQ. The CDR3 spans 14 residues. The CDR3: CASSLDRGRGGYTF. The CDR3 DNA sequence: TGCGCCAGCAGCTTGGACAGGGGGCGAGGTGGCTACACCTTC.

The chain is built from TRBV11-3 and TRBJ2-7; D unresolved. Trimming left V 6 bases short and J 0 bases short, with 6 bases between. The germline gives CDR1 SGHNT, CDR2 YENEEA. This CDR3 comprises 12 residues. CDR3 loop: CASSGPSYEQYF. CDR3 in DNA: TGTGCCAGCAGTGGGCCCTCCTACGAGCAGTACTTC.

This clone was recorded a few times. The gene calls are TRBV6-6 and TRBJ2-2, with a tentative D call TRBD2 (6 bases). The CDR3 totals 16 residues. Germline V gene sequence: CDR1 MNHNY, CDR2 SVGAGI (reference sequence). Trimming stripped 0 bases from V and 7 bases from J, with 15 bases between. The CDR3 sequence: CASSYSDGGGDGELFF. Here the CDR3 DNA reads TGTGCCAGCAGTTACTCCGACGGGGGTGGCGACGGGGAGCTGTTTTTT.

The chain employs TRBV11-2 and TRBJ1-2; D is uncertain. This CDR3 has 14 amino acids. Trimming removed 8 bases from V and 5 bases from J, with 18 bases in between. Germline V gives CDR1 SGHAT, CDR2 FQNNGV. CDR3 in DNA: TGTGCCAGCGGGAGTACAATGGGCAGTTATGGCTACACCTTC. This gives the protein CASGSTMGSYGYTF.

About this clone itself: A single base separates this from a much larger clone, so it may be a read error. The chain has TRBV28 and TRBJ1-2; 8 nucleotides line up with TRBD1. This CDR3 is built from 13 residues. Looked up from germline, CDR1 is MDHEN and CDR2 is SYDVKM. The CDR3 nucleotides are TGTGCCGGCAGTCGGACAGGGCCAGGTGGCTACACCTTC. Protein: CAGSRTGPGGYTF.

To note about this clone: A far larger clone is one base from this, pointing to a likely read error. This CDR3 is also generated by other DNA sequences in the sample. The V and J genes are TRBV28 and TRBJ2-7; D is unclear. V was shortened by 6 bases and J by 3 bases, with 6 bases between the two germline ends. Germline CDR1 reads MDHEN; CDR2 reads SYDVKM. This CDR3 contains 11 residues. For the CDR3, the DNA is TGTGCCAGCAGCCGGTACTACGAGCAGTACTTC. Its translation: CASSRYYEQYF.

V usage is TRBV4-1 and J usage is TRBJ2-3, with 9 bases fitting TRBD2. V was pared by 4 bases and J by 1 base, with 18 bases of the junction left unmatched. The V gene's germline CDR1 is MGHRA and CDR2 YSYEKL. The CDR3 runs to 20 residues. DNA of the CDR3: TGCGCCAGCAGCCTCCCACATAGCGGGAGATCCGAGTGGGGCACAGATACGCAGTATTTT. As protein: CASSLPHSGRSEWGTDTQYF.

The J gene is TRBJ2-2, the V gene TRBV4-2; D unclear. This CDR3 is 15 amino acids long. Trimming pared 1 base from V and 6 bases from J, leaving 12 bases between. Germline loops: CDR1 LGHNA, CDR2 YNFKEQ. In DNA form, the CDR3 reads TGTGCCAGCAGCCAAGCCCGGACCTTGGCCGGGGAGCTGTTTTTT. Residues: CASSQARTLAGELFF.

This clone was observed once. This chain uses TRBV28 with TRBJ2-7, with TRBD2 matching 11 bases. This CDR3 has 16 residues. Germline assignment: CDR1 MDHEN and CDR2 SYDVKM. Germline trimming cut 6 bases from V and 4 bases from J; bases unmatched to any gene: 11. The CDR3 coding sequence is TGTGCCAGCAGCCCCGCAGGTAGCGGGAGGGCTTACGAGCAGTACTTC. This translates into CASSPAGSGRAYEQYF.

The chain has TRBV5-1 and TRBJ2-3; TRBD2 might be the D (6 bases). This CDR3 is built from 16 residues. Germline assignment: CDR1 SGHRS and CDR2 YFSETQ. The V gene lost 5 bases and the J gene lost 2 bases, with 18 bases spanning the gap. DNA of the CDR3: TGCGCCAGCAGGGGGAGGTTAGGGCCCAACACAGATACGCAGTATTTT. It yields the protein CASRGRLGPNTDTQYF. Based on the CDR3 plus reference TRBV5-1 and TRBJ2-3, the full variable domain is KAGVTQTPRYLIKTRGQQVTLSCSPISGHRSVSWYQQTPGQGLQFLFEYFSETQRNKGNFPGRFSGRQFSNSRSEMNVSTLELGDSALYLCASRGRLGPNTDTQYFGPGTRLTVL.

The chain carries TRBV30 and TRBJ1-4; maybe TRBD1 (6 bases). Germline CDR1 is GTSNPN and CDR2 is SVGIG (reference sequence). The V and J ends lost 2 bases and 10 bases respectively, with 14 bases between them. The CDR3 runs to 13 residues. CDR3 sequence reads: CAWSISGGAKLFF. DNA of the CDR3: TGTGCCTGGAGTATCTCCGGGGGGGCAAAACTGTTTTTT.

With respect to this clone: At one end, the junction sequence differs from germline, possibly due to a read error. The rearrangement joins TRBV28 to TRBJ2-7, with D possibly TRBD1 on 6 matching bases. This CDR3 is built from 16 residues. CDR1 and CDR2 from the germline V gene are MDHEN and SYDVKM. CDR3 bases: TGTGCCAGCAGTAACCTTGGGGCAGGGGCCTCCCACGAGCAGTACTTC. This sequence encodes CASSNLGAGASHEQYF. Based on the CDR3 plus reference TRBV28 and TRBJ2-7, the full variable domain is DVKVTQSSRYLVKRTGEKVFLECVQDMDHENMFWYRQDPGLGLRLIYFSYDVKMKEKGDIPEGYSVSREKKERFSLILESASTNQTSMYLCASSNLGAGASHEQYFGPGTRLTVT.

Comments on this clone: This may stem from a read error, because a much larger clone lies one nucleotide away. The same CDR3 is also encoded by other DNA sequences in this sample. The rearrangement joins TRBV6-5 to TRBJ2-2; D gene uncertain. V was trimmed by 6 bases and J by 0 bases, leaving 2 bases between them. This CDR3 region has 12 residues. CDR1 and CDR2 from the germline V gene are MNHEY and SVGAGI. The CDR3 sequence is CASSSNTGELFF. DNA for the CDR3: TGTGCCAGCAGCTCGAACACCGGGGAGCTGTTTTTT.

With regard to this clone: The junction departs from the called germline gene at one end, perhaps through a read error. This CDR3 is CTSSYSDTLNTEAFF. The CDR3 DNA sequence: TGTACCAGCAGTTACTCGGACACCCTGAACACTGAAGCTTTCTTT. The chain recombines TRBV6-6 with TRBJ1-1, with D perhaps matching TRBD1 (5 bases). The CDR3 contains 15 residues. CDR1 is MNHNY and CDR2 is SVGAGI in the germline V gene (reference sequence).

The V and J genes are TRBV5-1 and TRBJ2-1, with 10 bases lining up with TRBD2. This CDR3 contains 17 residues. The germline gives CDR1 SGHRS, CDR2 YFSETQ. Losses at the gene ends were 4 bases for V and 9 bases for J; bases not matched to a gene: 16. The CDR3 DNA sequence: TGCGCCAGCAGCCCAAATACTCTAGCGGGAGAGGGGGGTGAGCAGTTCTTC. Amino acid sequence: CASSPNTLAGEGGEQFF. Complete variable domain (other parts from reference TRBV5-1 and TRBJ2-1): KAGVTQTPRYLIKTRGQQVTLSCSPISGHRSVSWYQQTPGQGLQFLFEYFSETQRNKGNFPGRFSGRQFSNSRSEMNVSTLELGDSALYLCASSPNTLAGEGGEQFFGPGTRLTVL.